A selection of T cell receptor beta chains follows, all from one sample in a study of patients and donors after allogeneic stem cell transplantation. Using its own MiXCR run on the RT-PCR reads, TCRdb lists one record per CDR3 protein. This sample has about a million distinct CDR3 sequences, with roughly 18% found just once. The sample comprised blood, either unsorted or a sorted T cell fraction (not recorded which). These receptors all stem from a human donor who was either an allogeneic HSCT recipient or a stem cell or donor lymphocyte infusion donor (not recorded which). It is not recorded whose cells these are; they may come from a transplant donor. The CDR3 runs from the conserved cysteine through the conserved F or W. D genes are given only for firm matches. Not all rows give a size; the values are once, few, many and, for expanded clones, a class.

j_gene: TRBJ2-7; abundance: few; v_gene: TRBV5-1; d_gene: -; CDR3aa: CASRLGRGNNYEQYF; CDR3nt: TGCGCCAGCAGACTAGGCAGGGGAAATAACTACGAGCAGTACTTC
j_gene: TRBJ1-1; abundance: few; v_gene: TRBV5-1; d_gene: -; CDR3aa: CASSFRGRSTEAFF; CDR3nt: TGCGCCAGCAGCTTTCGGGGGCGAAGCACTGAAGCTTTCTTT
j_gene: TRBJ1-1; abundance: few; v_gene: TRBV6-2/TRBV6-3; d_gene: -; CDR3aa: CASNPTMVSEAFF; CDR3nt: TGTGCCAGCAATCCTACCATGGTCTCTGAAGCTTTCTTT
j_gene: TRBJ1-4; abundance: -; v_gene: TRBV12-3/TRBV12-4; d_gene: -; CDR3aa: CASRESDHEKLFF; CDR3nt: TGTGCCAGCAGGGAGAGTGATCATGAAAAACTGTTTTTT
j_gene: TRBJ1-6; abundance: -; v_gene: TRBV5-1; d_gene: -; CDR3aa: CASSRPGPDNSPLHF; CDR3nt: TGCGCCAGCAGCCGCCCGGGACCGGATAATTCACCCCTCCACTTT
j_gene: TRBJ2-1; abundance: few; v_gene: TRBV6-5; d_gene: -; CDR3aa: CASSYGVTTPTEQFF; CDR3nt: TGTGCCAGCAGTTATGGGGTAACGACCCCCACCGAGCAGTTCTTC
j_gene: TRBJ1-1; abundance: few; v_gene: TRBV9; d_gene: -; CDR3aa: CASSVGDTNTEAFF; CDR3nt: TGTGCCAGCAGCGTAGGAGACACTAACACTGAAGCTTTCTTT
j_gene: TRBJ1-4; abundance: once; v_gene: TRBV6-1; d_gene: TRBD1; CDR3aa: CASSLTGFEKLFF; CDR3nt: TGTGCCAGCAGTCTGACAGGGTTTGAAAAACTGTTTTTT
j_gene: TRBJ2-7; abundance: few; v_gene: TRBV25-1; d_gene: -; CDR3aa: CASSESVRGDEQYF; CDR3nt: TGTGCCAGCAGTGAATCTGTCAGGGGAGACGAGCAGTACTTC
j_gene: TRBJ2-2; abundance: -; v_gene: TRBV6-2/TRBV6-3; d_gene: TRBD2; CDR3aa: CASSYPTSGGLNTGELFF; CDR3nt: TGTGCCAGCAGTTACCCGACTAGCGGGGGGCTGAACACCGGGGAGCTGTTTTTT
j_gene: TRBJ2-3; abundance: many; v_gene: TRBV12-3/TRBV12-4; d_gene: TRBD1; CDR3aa: CASSSDRVTDTQYF; CDR3nt: TGTGCCAGCAGTTCGGACAGGGTAACAGATACGCAGTATTTT
j_gene: TRBJ1-2; abundance: few; v_gene: TRBV7-2; d_gene: TRBD1; CDR3aa: CASSFVGWTGLGYTF; CDR3nt: TGTGCCAGCAGCTTCGTGGGGTGGACAGGGCTCGGCTACACCTTC
j_gene: TRBJ2-1; abundance: -; v_gene: TRBV7-2; d_gene: TRBD2; CDR3aa: CASSLKGGGDNEQFF; CDR3nt: TGTGCCAGCAGCTTAAAGGGCGGGGGGGACAATGAGCAGTTCTTC
j_gene: TRBJ2-3; abundance: many; v_gene: TRBV29-1; d_gene: -; CDR3aa: CSAGTSRIPTDTQYF; CDR3nt: TGCAGCGCGGGGACGTCCAGGATACCCACAGATACGCAGTATTTT
j_gene: TRBJ2-5; abundance: -; v_gene: TRBV12-3/TRBV12-4; d_gene: TRBD2; CDR3aa: CASTSRLAGWETQYF; CDR3nt: TGTGCCAGCACCTCGAGACTAGCGGGATGGGAGACCCAGTACTTC
j_gene: TRBJ2-3; abundance: -; v_gene: TRBV11-2; d_gene: TRBD2; CDR3aa: CASSLSRLAGVLDTQYF; CDR3nt: TGTGCCAGCAGCTTATCCCGACTAGCGGGAGTACTGGATACGCAGTATTTT
j_gene: TRBJ1-2; abundance: few; v_gene: TRBV30; d_gene: -; CDR3aa: CAQGGNYGYTF; CDR3nt: TGTGCTCAAGGGGGGAACTATGGCTACACCTTC
j_gene: TRBJ2-7; abundance: -; v_gene: TRBV7-2; d_gene: -; CDR3aa: CASSASPYEQYF; CDR3nt: TGTGCCAGCAGCGCTAGCCCCTACGAGCAGTACTTC
j_gene: TRBJ2-7; abundance: few; v_gene: TRBV12-3/TRBV12-4; d_gene: TRBD1; CDR3aa: CASNKGQGMGEQYF; CDR3nt: TGTGCCAGCAACAAAGGACAGGGAATGGGCGAGCAGTACTTC
j_gene: TRBJ1-1; abundance: few; v_gene: TRBV7-9; d_gene: -; CDR3aa: CASLKGRKTEAFF; CDR3nt: TGTGCCAGCTTAAAAGGGAGGAAAACTGAAGCTTTCTTT
j_gene: TRBJ2-5; abundance: -; v_gene: TRBV9; d_gene: -; CDR3aa: CASSADLKPKQTQYF; CDR3nt: TGTGCCAGCAGCGCCGATTTAAAACCCAAGCAGACCCAGTACTTC
j_gene: TRBJ2-5; abundance: -; v_gene: TRBV7-3; d_gene: -; CDR3aa: CASSLVPGVQETQYF; CDR3nt: TGTGCCAGCAGCTTGGTCCCGGGGGTTCAAGAGACCCAGTACTTC